Sequencing of this T cell receptor beta chain was carried out in a study of T cells in Graves' hyperthyroidism and ophthalmopathy. RNA transcripts provided the source from which TCR beta CDR3 regions were amplified. With the HTBI primer set, the TCR CDR3 went through a first round of RT-PCR. TCRdb reprocessed the multiplex PCR reads via MiXCR and lists one record per CDR3 protein. This sample has around 100,000 distinct CDR3 sequences, with about 50% found just once. Germline assignment: CDR1 SGHTA and CDR2 FQGNSA. This CDR3 region has 13 residues. V gave up 6 bases and J gave up 3 bases, with 11 bases separating them. Source material for PBMCs was around 10 ml fresh peripheral blood.

J is TRBJ1-2 and V is TRBV7-2, with D unresolved. The sample comprised blood. This receptor was identified in a man aged 35-49 years with Graves' hyperthyroidism. The CDR3 DNA sequence: TGTGCCAGCAGTTTACCCTCTTACTATGGCTACACCTTC. It yields the protein CASSLPSYYGYTF.